The T cell receptor beta chain under discussion was sequenced for a study of Ad26.COV2.S vaccination and SARS-CoV-2 variants. Looking at the study overall: Participants got Ad26.COV2.S intramuscularly, once or twice 56 days apart.

Sequencing was performed with immunoSEQ multiplex PCR; in TCRdb, only in-frame clones are kept and a portion is missing. Here the sample spans almost 400,000 clones, around 89% being singletons. A word on this clone: Antigen: not known.

Specified treatment: around 19 received Ad26.COV2.S at low or high dose, single or two shots; 5 received placebo; per-sample allocation not given. Sampling occurred on day 63 after the first vaccine or placebo injection. Study-wide points: TCR breadth and depth analyses may have underestimated total T cell responses. Once vaccination had occurred, spike-specific CD8+ and CD4+ T cell responses reportedly showed substantial breadth.

The material was peripheral blood, obtained in a trial of Ad26.COV2.S vaccine versus placebo. The sequence derives from a person between 18 and 65 years old who received the Ad26.COV2.S COVID-19 vaccine or a placebo.

For the CDR3, the DNA is TGTGCCAGCAGTTACAGCCAGGATGGAGCTGAAGCTTTCTTT. Translated: CASSYSQDGAEAFF. V and J are TRBV6-5 and TRBJ1-1; D remains ambiguous. V lost 2 bases to trimming and J lost 6 bases, with 13 bases between them. Germline-derived CDR1 and CDR2 are MNHEY and SVGAGI. This CDR3 comprises 14 residues.